Described below is a single T cell receptor (beta chain) sequence and its context. CDR3 size: 16 residues. J gave up 4 bases and V 3 bases, and 4 bases lay outside the gene matches. Germline CDR1 SGHDN, CDR2 FVKESK. Using unique molecular identifiers, the investigators prepared the TCRbeta library. A single record per CDR3 protein comes from TCRdb applying MiXCR to the PCR reads. In the table there are hundreds of thousands of distinct CDR3 sequences, 13% of which are singletons. The sample belongs to a study of T-cell reconstitution after alpha-beta-depleted transplantation in children. The source is a male patient aged 10 to 17 who had a stem cell transplant for acute myeloid leukemia, so the T cells may come from the graft donor. The V gene is TRBV14, the J gene TRBJ2-1, with 12 bases lining up with TRBD2. Here the sequenced sample was PBMCs, mostly from graft donor cells, taken 360 days after TCRalphabeta/CD19-depleted stem cell transplant. The CDR3 nucleotides read TGTGCCAGCAGCCAGAGGACTAGCGGGATTTACAATGAGCAGTTCTTC. Encoded protein: CASSQRTSGIYNEQFF. The variable domain in full, completed from reference TRBV14 and TRBJ2-1, reads EAGVTQFPSHSVIEKGQTVTLRCDPISGHDNLYWYRRVMGKEIKFLLHFVKESKQDESGMPNNRFLAERTGGTYSTLKVQPAELEDSGVYFCASSQRTSGIYNEQFFGPGTRLTVL.